This T cell receptor beta chain was identified during a study of cytomegalovirus exposure and HLA in healthy donors. PCR employed 60 Vbeta and 13 Jbeta primers. Sequencing was performed with immunoSEQ multiplex PCR; in TCRdb, only in-frame clones are kept and a portion is missing. The sample yields about 180,000 clones, about three quarters seen once. Study results and limitations: Highly shared sequence variants in one cluster were likely a sequencing artifact. Confirmation was obtained in vitro that a few CMV-associated chains are specific for CMV antigens.

As to this clone: Its antigen is unknown.

The CDR3 is 13 residues long. V was pared by 8 bases and J by 7 bases, with 10 bases of the junction left unmatched. Germline loops: CDR1 LNHDA, CDR2 SQIVND (reference sequence). Sequenced input: PBMCs. The sequence came from a man younger than 35 in good health and CMV-seronegative. This chain connects TRBV19 to TRBJ1-2, with 7 bases fitting TRBD1. The CDR3 DNA reads as TGTGCCAGTCGACCCGACAGGGTGAGTGGCTACACCTTC. Protein sequence: CASRPDRVSGYTF.